This entry lists 2 T cell receptor beta chains sequenced from one sample in a study of T cell repertoires in cytomegalovirus infection. No antigens are known for them. MiXCR, applied by TCRdb to the reads, yields one record per CDR3 protein. Here the sample spans around 900,000 distinct CDR3 sequences, around 30% being singletons. The sequences come from cultured CD8+ T cells from PBMCs, collected from culture after CMV antigen stimulation. The receptors were gathered from a human donor in good health (CMV status not recorded). Some clones in this sample may be carry-over from other donors' samples.

The table lists this clonotype with many counts. J is TRBJ1-1 and V is TRBV7-8, with D perhaps matching TRBD1 (5 bases). V lost 5 bases and J 0 bases, leaving 13 bases between the germline ends. Germline V gene sequence: CDR1 SGHVS, CDR2 FQNEAQ. The CDR3 sequence is 15 residues long. The CDR3 region is CASSPSKGMNTEAFF. CDR3 in DNA: TGTGCCAGCAGCCCCTCAAAGGGGATGAACACTGAAGCTTTCTTT.

This clonotype has a handful of counts. The gene calls are TRBV5-6 and TRBJ2-7; no reliable D call. CDR3 length equals 14 residues. CDR1 and CDR2 (germline): SGHDT, YYEEEE. V lost 0 bases to trimming and J lost 7 bases, with 14 bases between them. The CDR3 DNA reads as TGTGCCAGCAGCTTGGATGGATCAGTCGATGAGCAGTACGTC. This gives the protein CASSLDGSVDEQYV.